The TCR beta chain described here comes from a study of OX40 agonist ivuxolimab in advanced cancers. For the study at large: Each patient was given ivuxolimab into a vein every 2 weeks, at 0.01 to 10 mg/kg. Age averaged approximately 60 years (range roughly 23 to 79), and around 78% were male.

Baseline was the first blood sampling point, followed by cycle 4 day 1 and cycle 7 day 1. The method was immunoSEQ multiplex PCR; TCRdb's version includes in-frame clones alone and lacks a portion of them. The table has about 120,000 clones, roughly nine tenths seen once. In this sample, this clone turned up once. Antigen unknown. V dropped 3 bases and J dropped 0; count of bases not matched to a gene: 14. The CDR3 is 19 residues long. Germline assignment: CDR1 LNHDA and CDR2 SQIVND (reference sequence). The study's findings and limits: Low normalized T-cell clonal expansion also characterized some of the nonresponders.

This clonotype was obtained from an adult with an advanced solid tumor such as melanoma, head and neck, liver or kidney cancer. The chain couples TRBV19 to TRBJ1-5, with TRBD1 identical over 7 bases. The material sequenced was CD4+ or CD8+ T cells sorted from blood, taken in a trial of the OX40 agonist ivuxolimab. The CDR3: CASSIPTGYDPYSNQPQHF. DNA of the CDR3: TGTGCCAGTAGTATCCCGACAGGGTATGACCCATATAGCAATCAGCCCCAGCATTTT.